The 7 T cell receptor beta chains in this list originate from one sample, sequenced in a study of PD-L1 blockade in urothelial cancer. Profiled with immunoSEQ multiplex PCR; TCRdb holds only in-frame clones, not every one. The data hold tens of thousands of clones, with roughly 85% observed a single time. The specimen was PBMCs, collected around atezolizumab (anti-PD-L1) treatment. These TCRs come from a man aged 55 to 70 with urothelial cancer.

The DNA for the CDR3 is TGTGCCAGCAGCCATGCGGGGGCCAAAAACATTCAGTACTTC. It translates to CASSHAGAKNIQYF. V is TRBV14 and J is TRBJ2-4, with D perhaps TRBD2 (6 bases). Trimming took 3 bases from V and 1 from J, leaving 7 bases between them. The germline CDR1 and CDR2 sequences are SGHDN and FVKESK. The CDR3 contains 14 residues.

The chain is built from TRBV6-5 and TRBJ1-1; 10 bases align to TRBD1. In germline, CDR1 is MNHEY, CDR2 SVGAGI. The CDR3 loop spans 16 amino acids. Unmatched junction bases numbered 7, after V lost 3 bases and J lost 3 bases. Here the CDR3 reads CASSYWTGGIDTEAFF. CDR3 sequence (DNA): TGTGCCAGCAGTTATTGGACAGGGGGAATTGACACTGAAGCTTTCTTT.

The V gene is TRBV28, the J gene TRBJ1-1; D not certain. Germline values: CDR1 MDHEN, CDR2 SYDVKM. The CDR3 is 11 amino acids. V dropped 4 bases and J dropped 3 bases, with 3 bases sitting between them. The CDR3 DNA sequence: TGTGCCAGCAGTTCTTACACTGAAGCTTTCTTT. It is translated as CASSSYTEAFF.

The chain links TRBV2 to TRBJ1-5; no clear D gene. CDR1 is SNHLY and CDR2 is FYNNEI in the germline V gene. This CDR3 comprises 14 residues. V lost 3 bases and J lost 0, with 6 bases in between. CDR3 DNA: TGTGCCAGCAGTGACAACTATAGCAATCAGCCCCAGCATTTT. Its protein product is CASSDNYSNQPQHF.

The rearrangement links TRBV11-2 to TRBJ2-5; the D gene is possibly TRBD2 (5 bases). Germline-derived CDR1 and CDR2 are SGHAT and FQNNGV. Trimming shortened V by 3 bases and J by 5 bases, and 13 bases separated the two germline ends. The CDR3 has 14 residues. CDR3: CASSLEAVGETQYF. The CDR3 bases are TGTGCCAGCAGCTTGGAGGCGGTGGGGGAGACCCAGTACTTC.

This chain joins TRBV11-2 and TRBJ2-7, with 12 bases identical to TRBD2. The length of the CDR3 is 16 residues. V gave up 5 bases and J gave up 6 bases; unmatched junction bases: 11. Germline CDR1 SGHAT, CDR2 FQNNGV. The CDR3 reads CASSTSGLAGEIEQYF. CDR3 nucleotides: TGTGCCAGCAGCACATCGGGACTAGCGGGCGAAATCGAGCAGTACTTC.

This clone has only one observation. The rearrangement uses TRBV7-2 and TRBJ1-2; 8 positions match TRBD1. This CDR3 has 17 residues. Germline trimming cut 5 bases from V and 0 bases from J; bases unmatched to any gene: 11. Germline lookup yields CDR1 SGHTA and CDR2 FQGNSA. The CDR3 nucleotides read TGTGCCAGCAGCCGGGCGGGCAGGGGGCTCTCTAACTATGGCTACACCTTC. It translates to CASSRAGRGLSNYGYTF.